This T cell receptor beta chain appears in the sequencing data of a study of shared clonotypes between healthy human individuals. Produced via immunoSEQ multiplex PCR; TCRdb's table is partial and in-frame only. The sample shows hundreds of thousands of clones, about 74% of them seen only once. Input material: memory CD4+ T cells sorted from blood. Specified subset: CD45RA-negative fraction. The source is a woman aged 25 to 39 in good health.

The CDR3 DNA follows: TGTGCCAGCAGTGAGCCTAGCGGGAGGACGAACACCGGGGAGCTGTTTTTT. Amino acids: CASSEPSGRTNTGELFF. The V and J genes are TRBV2 and TRBJ2-2; the match to TRBD2 covers 11 bases. This CDR3 comprises 17 residues. Unmatched junction bases numbered 3, after V lost 3 bases and J lost 0 bases. Germline values: CDR1 SNHLY, CDR2 FYNNEI.